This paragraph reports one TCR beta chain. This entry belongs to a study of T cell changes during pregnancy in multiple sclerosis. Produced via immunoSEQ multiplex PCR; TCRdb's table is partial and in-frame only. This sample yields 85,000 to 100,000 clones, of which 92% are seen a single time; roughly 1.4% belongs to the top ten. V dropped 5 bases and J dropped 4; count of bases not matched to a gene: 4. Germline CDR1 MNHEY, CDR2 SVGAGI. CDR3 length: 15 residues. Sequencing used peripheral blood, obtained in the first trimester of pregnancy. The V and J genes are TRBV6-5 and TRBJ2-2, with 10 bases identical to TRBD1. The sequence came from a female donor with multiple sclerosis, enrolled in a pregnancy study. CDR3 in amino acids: CASSPGQGFTGELFF. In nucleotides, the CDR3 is TGTGCCAGCAGTCCGGGACAGGGGTTCACCGGGGAGCTGTTTTTT.